These T cell receptor beta chains were read from a single sample in a study of blood T cell dynamics during melanoma immunotherapy. Sequenced by immunoSEQ multiplex PCR; TCRdb stores in-frame clones only, minus some. In the table there are 9,000 to 13,000 clones, around 90% of which are singletons. The sequences come from blood, collected from a patient treated with checkpoint blockade. Receptors were obtained from a human donor with melanoma. CDR3s include the opening cysteine and the closing phenylalanine or tryptophan. A D gene is named only where the DNA matches it firmly. Some rows have no size entry. The others give once, few or many, or a class for an expanded clone.

V	size	J	D	DNA	CDR3
TRBV28	.	TRBJ1-1	.	TGTGCCAGCAGTTCCCCAAGTAACACTGAAGCTTTCTTT	CASSSPSNTEAFF
TRBV6-1	.	TRBJ1-1	.	TGTGCCAGCTCCAGGGGCATGAACACTGAAGCTTTCTTT	CASSRGMNTEAFF
TRBV29-1	.	TRBJ2-1	TRBD2	TGCAGCGTTGAAAGGTTCTCGGGACTAGCGGCCTACAATGAGCAGTTCTTC	CSVERFSGLAAYNEQFF
TRBV7-9	.	TRBJ2-2	TRBD2	TGTGCCAGCAGCTTAACTGGGGGAGGGCCGAGCGGGGAGCTGTTTTTT	CASSLTGGGPSGELFF
TRBV7-9	few	TRBJ1-2	.	TGTGCCAGCAGCTTAAGTCAGAGGGGCTACACCTTC	CASSLSQRGYTF
TRBV4-1	.	TRBJ1-1	.	TGCGCCAGCAGCCCCCGGGACGGAGGCCACGGGGAAGCTTTCTTT	CASSPRDGGHGEAFF
TRBV2	.	TRBJ1-5	TRBD1	TGTGCCAGCAGTTCCCGGACAGGTAGCAATCAGCCCCAGCATTTT	CASSSRTGSNQPQHF
TRBV5-1	.	TRBJ2-3	.	TGCGCCAGCAGCTTGGTAGGGGGGGTCACAGATACGCAGTATTTT	CASSLVGGVTDTQYF
TRBV6-1	.	TRBJ2-1	TRBD1	TGTGCCAGCAGGGGACAGCGATCCTACAATGAGCAGTTCTTC	CASRGQRSYNEQFF
TRBV28	.	TRBJ1-2	.	TGTGCCACCATTACTCCAGGGAACTATGGCTACACCTTC	CATITPGNYGYTF
TRBV19	.	TRBJ1-2	TRBD1	TGTGCCAGTAGTATCCTACGGACAGGGGGAACCTATGGCTACACCTTC	CASSILRTGGTYGYTF